What follows is one T cell receptor beta chain and its context. The source of the sample is a study of blood T cell repertoires in COVID-19. Study as a whole: Samples of COVID-19 (acute and convalescent) were obtained from the United States, Italy and Spain. In each case, the material was cDNA or gDNA derived from T cells, B-cell-depleted T cells, or PBMCs.

Authors' analysis steps: Amplification with reference gene primers provided the estimates of nucleated cell counts. Libraries were prepared by immunoSEQ multiplex PCR; TCRdb keeps only in-frame clonotypes and omits some of them. That table is the source of V, J and clone size, and D and trimming were worked out from the DNA. The data hold about 120,000 clones, with approximately 85% observed a single time. CDR1 is SEHNR and CDR2 is FQNEAQ in the germline V gene (reference sequence). The ends lost 5 bases at V and 3 bases at J; junction bases unmatched: 9. The CDR3 runs 15 residues. The V and J genes are TRBV7-9 and TRBJ2-7, with 8 bases fitting TRBD2. Sequences were obtained from peripheral blood. This clonotype originated in a human donor in a cohort sampled during active COVID-19. CDR3 sequence reads: CASSRSGGQNYEQYF. The CDR3 region has the DNA TGTGCCAGCAGCCGGAGCGGGGGCCAAAACTACGAGCAGTACTTC.